The 7 T cell receptor beta chains presented below share a single source sample, sequenced in a study of blood T cell repertoires in COVID-19. Measured with immunoSEQ multiplex PCR; TCRdb has only the in-frame clones, and not every one. The table records about 120,000 clones, approximately 83% of them present only once. The sequenced sample consisted of peripheral blood. The origin of the receptors is a man aged 60 to 75 with acute or convalescent COVID-19.

The rearrangement uses TRBV5-1 and TRBJ1-1; 8 bases align to TRBD1. This CDR3 is 18 amino acids long. V was clipped by 0 bases and J by 8 bases; unmatched bases: 18. The germline V gene has CDR1 SGHRS and CDR2 YFSETQ. The CDR3 reads CASSLGVSSLARDREAFF. For the CDR3, the DNA is TGCGCCAGCAGCTTGGGAGTTAGCTCTTTAGCGCGGGACAGGGAAGCTTTCTTT.

CDR3 DNA sequence: TGTGCCAGCAGTTCGGAAGAGACCCAGTACTTC. Translation: CASSSEETQYF. The chain links TRBV28 to TRBJ2-5; the D is unclear. V dropped 4 bases and J dropped 3 bases, with 3 bases sitting between them. This CDR3 contains 11 residues. The germline V gene has CDR1 MDHEN and CDR2 SYDVKM.

V and J are TRBV7-9 and TRBJ2-3, with D maybe TRBD2 (6 bases). The CDR3 is 14 amino acids. Germline CDR1 SEHNR, CDR2 FQNEAQ (reference sequence). V was pared by 1 base and J by 6 bases, with 11 bases between. The CDR3, as DNA: TGTGCCAGCAGCTTAGGAGGGAGGTTGGATACGCAGTATTTT. Amino acid sequence: CASSLGGRLDTQYF.

The chain is built from TRBV19 and TRBJ2-3; the match to TRBD2 covers 7 bases. The CDR3 has 14 amino acids. Per the germline V gene, CDR1 is LNHDA and CDR2 is SQIVND (reference sequence). Losses at the gene ends were 7 bases for V and 0 bases for J; bases not matched to a gene: 4. As DNA, the CDR3 is TGTGCCAGTAAAGGCGGGAGTAGCACAGATACGCAGTATTTT. It specifies CASKGGSSTDTQYF.

This rearrangement joins TRBV10-3 to TRBJ1-5; 10 nucleotides line up with TRBD1. This CDR3 has 15 residues. CDR1 is ENHRY and CDR2 is SYGVKD in the germline V gene. The V segment lost 5 bases and the J segment 5 bases; nucleotides outside the gene matches: 6. CDR3 DNA sequence: TGTGCCATCAGTACAGGGACAGGGGAGTATCAGCCCCAGCATTTT. It specifies CAISTGTGEYQPQHF.

V is TRBV6-5 and J is TRBJ2-5, with D possibly being TRBD1 (5 bases). This CDR3 spans 13 amino acids. Germline loops: CDR1 MNHEY, CDR2 SVGAGI. With 7 bases removed from V and 5 bases from J, the gap between germline ends came to 14 bases. The CDR3: CASTRTLQETQYF. The DNA of the CDR3 is TGTGCCAGCACTCGGACACTACAGGAGACCCAGTACTTC.

With respect to this clone: Its ends do not fully match the called genes, so a read error is possible. The CDR3 protein is CASSHSYEQYF. CDR3 sequence (DNA): TGTGCCAGCAGTCACTCCTACGAGCAGTACTTC. This sequence joins TRBV6-2 or TRBV6-3 and TRBJ2-7; D not certain. CDR3 length: 11 amino acids. The V gene's germline CDR1 is MNHEY and CDR2 SVGEGT.